This T cell receptor beta chain was found in a study of CD4 T cells in relation to SARS-CoV-2 and coronaviruses. Whole-study context: Shared crossreactive spike epitopes were mapped to their HLA restriction.

Comment on this clone: Its matching antigen is unknown.

Whole-study findings and limits: No crossreactivity against non-spike viral proteins was tested here. In about 65% of donors, memory CD4+ clonotypes crossrecognized SARS-CoV-2 and at least one common cold coronavirus spike.

The CDR3 spans 19 residues. From germline, CDR1 is ENHRY and CDR2 SYGVKD. The trim removed 2 bases at V and 4 bases at J, leaving 9 bases unmatched. Deep TCR-beta sequencing used DNA from uncultured naive and memory CD4+ T cells. TCRdb's copy holds only in-frame clones and misses some; the assay was immunoSEQ multiplex PCR. The table lists 37,000 or so clones, 70% to 90% of them singletons. The chain combines TRBV10-3 with TRBJ2-2; 14 nucleotides align to TRBD2. Sequencing was carried out using memory CD4+ T cells from PBMCs. This clonotype was obtained from an adult with COVID-19. CDR3 DNA: TGTGCCATCAGTGAGAGGGGGACTAGCGGGAGAAGCGGCACCGGGGAGCTGTTTTTT. Translating gives CAISERGTSGRSGTGELFF.